This T cell receptor (beta chain) emerged from a study of blood T cell repertoires in COVID-19. The V and J ends lost 3 bases and 7 bases respectively, with 22 bases between them. CDR1 and CDR2 from the germline V gene are SGDLS and YYNGEE. CDR3 length equals 17 residues. Assay: immunoSEQ multiplex PCR; the TCRdb copy retains only in-frame clones and omits some. The data contain roughly 130,000 clones, 80% to 85% of them singletons. The source is a woman aged 25 to 39 who had recovered from COVID-19. The sequenced sample consisted of PBMCs or T cells enriched from blood (not recorded which). The rearrangement joins TRBV9 to TRBJ2-2; D is uncertain. This CDR3 reads CASSAARDPSRYGELFF. As DNA, the CDR3 is TGTGCCAGCAGCGCCGCCAGAGATCCTTCTAGGTACGGGGAGCTGTTTTTT.